Below are 11 T cell receptor beta chains sequenced from a single sample in a study of shared clonotypes between healthy human individuals. Sequenced by immunoSEQ multiplex PCR; TCRdb stores in-frame clones only, minus some. This sample has 2 million to 2.5 million clones, with approximately 94% found just once. Sequences were obtained from naive CD4+ T cells sorted from blood. Subset described: CD45RA+ positively selected. The receptors here all came from a man younger than 30 in good health.

The V call is TRBV19, the J call TRBJ1-6, with 7 nucleotides matching TRBD1. The CDR3 contains 16 residues. With V trimmed by 3 bases and J by 9 bases, 11 bases remained unmatched. The germline V gene has CDR1 LNHDA and CDR2 SQIVND (reference sequence). The CDR3 region has the DNA TGTGCCAGTAGTATTGGGGGCGGACAGGTGACTTCACCCCTCCACTTT. As protein: CASSIGGGQVTSPLHF.

This clone was found once. The chain uses TRBV29-1 and TRBJ1-6; D may be TRBD1 (5 bases). Germline V gives CDR1 SQVTM, CDR2 ANQGSEA. V was clipped by 4 bases and J by 8 bases, with 12 bases between them. CDR3 length: 13 amino acids. The CDR3 coding sequence is TGCAGCGTTGGTAAAGGGGACGATTCACCCCTCCACTTT. This codes for CSVGKGDDSPLHF.

The chain uses TRBV11-2 and TRBJ2-7; D is perhaps TRBD1 (5 bases). The germline V gene encodes CDR1 SGHAT and CDR2 FQNNGV. The germline V and J ends were trimmed by 2 bases and 3 bases, with 14 bases remaining between them. The CDR3 loop spans 15 amino acids. CDR3 DNA: TGTGCCAGCAGCTTAAGACAGATCTCCTTCTACGAGCAGTACTTC. Translating gives CASSLRQISFYEQYF. The full variable domain, with the rest looked up from reference TRBV11-2 and TRBJ2-7, is EAGVAQSPRYKIIEKRQSVAFWCNPISGHATLYWYQQILGQGPKLLIQFQNNGVVDDSQLPKDRFSAERLKGVDSTLKIQPAKLEDSAVYLCASSLRQISFYEQYFGPGTRLTVT.

The chain couples TRBV6-5 to TRBJ2-5; 10 nucleotides align to TRBD2. Looked up from germline, CDR1 is MNHEY and CDR2 is SVGAGI. This CDR3 contains 14 residues. V gave up 4 bases and J gave up 7 bases; unmatched junction bases: 6. CDR3 in amino acids: CASSSLAGAGTQYF. In nucleotides, the CDR3 is TGTGCCAGCAGTTCTCTAGCGGGGGCGGGGACCCAGTACTTC.

The rearrangement joins TRBV2 to TRBJ1-3; D is uncertain. Trimming took off 7 bases at V and 8 bases at J, with 9 bases between the two ends. Germline CDR1 and CDR2: SNHLY and FYNNEI. This CDR3 has 11 amino acids. The CDR3 DNA follows: TGTGCCAGCACCCGGGAGTACACCATATATTTT. This gives the protein CASTREYTIYF.

This rearrangement joins TRBV6-4 to TRBJ2-1; D not resolved. The CDR3 has 14 residues. Trimming shortened V by 4 bases and J by 11 bases, and 18 bases separated the two germline ends. The germline CDR1 and CDR2 sequences are MRHNA and SNTAGT. The DNA of the CDR3 is TGTGCCAGCAGTGCTGTCCCGCTGGTTACTAAGCAGTTCTTC. This gives the protein CASSAVPLVTKQFF.

The chain uses TRBV10-2 and TRBJ2-3; D is uncertain. Trimming shortened V by 3 bases and J by 3 bases, and 16 bases separated the two germline ends. Germline V CDR1 and CDR2: WSHSY, SAAADI. The CDR3 length is 16 residues. CDR3 protein: CASSDKDQRITDTQYF. DNA of the CDR3: TGCGCCAGCAGTGATAAGGACCAACGAATTACAGATACGCAGTATTTT.

V usage is TRBV30 and J usage is TRBJ2-1; tentative D call: TRBD1 (6 bases). The germline V and J ends were trimmed by 4 bases and 0 bases, with 13 bases remaining between them. Germline CDR1 GTSNPN, CDR2 SVGIG (reference sequence). The CDR3 length is 15 residues. The CDR3 spells CAWTSNRASYNEQFF. In DNA form, the CDR3 reads TGTGCCTGGACCAGTAACAGGGCCTCCTACAATGAGCAGTTCTTC.

The chain combines TRBV6-6 with TRBJ2-3; 7 bases fit TRBD2. J gave up 1 base and V 2 bases, and 0 bases lay outside the gene matches. This CDR3 is 14 amino acids long. The germline CDR1 and CDR2 sequences are MNHNY and SVGAGI (reference sequence). This CDR3 reads CASSYAGGTDTQYF. CDR3 nucleotides: TGTGCCAGCAGTTACGCGGGAGGCACAGATACGCAGTATTTT.

This sequence joins TRBV20-1 and TRBJ2-1; 8 bases match TRBD2. The CDR3 has 10 residues. Germline V gene sequence: CDR1 DFQATT, CDR2 SNEGSKA (reference sequence). Unmatched junction bases numbered 4, after V lost 5 bases and J lost 13 bases. CDR3 in amino acids: CSAEAGEQFF. The CDR3 nucleotides are TGCAGTGCTGAAGCGGGAGAACAGTTCTTC.

The V and J genes are TRBV13 and TRBJ2-4, with TRBD1 identical over 12 bases. J lost 7 bases, V lost 6 bases, and 7 bases had no gene match. CDR3 size: 15 residues. CDR1 PRHDT and CDR2 FYEKMQ come from the germline V gene (reference sequence). CDR3 sequence (DNA): TGTGCCAGCAGTCCCTCCGGGACAGGGGGCAACATTCAGTACTTC. It codes for CASSPSGTGGNIQYF.